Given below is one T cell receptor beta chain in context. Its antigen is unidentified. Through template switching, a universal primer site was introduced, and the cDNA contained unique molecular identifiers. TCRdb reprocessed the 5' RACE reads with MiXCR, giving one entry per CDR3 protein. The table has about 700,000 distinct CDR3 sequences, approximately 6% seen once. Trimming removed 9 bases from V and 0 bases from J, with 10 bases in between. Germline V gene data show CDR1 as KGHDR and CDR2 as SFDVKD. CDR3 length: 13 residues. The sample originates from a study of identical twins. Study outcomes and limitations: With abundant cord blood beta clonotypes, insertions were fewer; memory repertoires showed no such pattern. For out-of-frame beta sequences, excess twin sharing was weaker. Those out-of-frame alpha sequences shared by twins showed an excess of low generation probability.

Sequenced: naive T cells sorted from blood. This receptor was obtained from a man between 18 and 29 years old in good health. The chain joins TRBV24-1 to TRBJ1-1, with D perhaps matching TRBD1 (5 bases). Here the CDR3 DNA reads TGTGCCACCTCAGGGTCAATGAACACTGAAGCTTTCTTT. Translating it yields CATSGSMNTEAFF.